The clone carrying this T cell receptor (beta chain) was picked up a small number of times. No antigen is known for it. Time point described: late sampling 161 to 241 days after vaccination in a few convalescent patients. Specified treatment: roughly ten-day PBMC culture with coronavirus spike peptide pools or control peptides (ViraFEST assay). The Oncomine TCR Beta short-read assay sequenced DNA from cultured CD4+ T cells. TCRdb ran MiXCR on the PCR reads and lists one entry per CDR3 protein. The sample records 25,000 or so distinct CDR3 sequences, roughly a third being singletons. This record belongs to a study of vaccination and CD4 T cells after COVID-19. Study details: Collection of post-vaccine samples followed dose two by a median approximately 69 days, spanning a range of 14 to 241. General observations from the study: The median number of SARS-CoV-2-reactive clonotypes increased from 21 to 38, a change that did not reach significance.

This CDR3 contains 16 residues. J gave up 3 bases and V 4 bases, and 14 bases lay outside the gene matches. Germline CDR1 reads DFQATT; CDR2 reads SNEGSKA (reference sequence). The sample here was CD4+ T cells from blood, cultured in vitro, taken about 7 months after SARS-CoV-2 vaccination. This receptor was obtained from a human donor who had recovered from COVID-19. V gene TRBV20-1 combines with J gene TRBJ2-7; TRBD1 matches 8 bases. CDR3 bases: TGCAGTGCTAAACCCGGGGCCGGGGACAGGAGCTACGAGCAGTACTTC. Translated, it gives CSAKPGAGDRSYEQYF.